This TCR beta chain was captured in a study of T cell responses to AZD1222 COVID-19 vaccine. Profiled with immunoSEQ multiplex PCR; TCRdb holds only in-frame clones, not every one. The repertoire holds around 71,000 clones, with 80% as singletons. As concerns this clone: Its ends do not fully match the called genes, so a read error is possible.

Germline values: CDR1 MNHEY, CDR2 SMNVEV (reference sequence). This CDR3 is built from 16 residues. The sequence was obtained from an adult who received the AZD1222 COVID-19 vaccine. V gene TRBV27 combines with J gene TRBJ1-3; D ambiguous. The sequences come from peripheral blood, collected 28 days after the second AZD1222 dose. CDR3 in amino acids: CASGLRDPTSGNTIYF. The CDR3 region has the DNA TGTGCCAGCGGTTTACGAGACCCTACCTCTGGAAACACCATATATTTT.